The rows below give T cell receptor beta chains drawn from one sample of a study of blood T cell repertoires in COVID-19. Sequenced by immunoSEQ multiplex PCR; TCRdb stores in-frame clones only, minus some. The sample records about 130,000 clones, approximately 88% being singletons. The sequencing sample was made of peripheral blood. Every receptor here comes from a middle-aged man with acute or convalescent COVID-19. Both conserved end residues are part of each CDR3. The D gene is left open where the match is weak. Clone size is not always given. Where it is, it says once, few, many or a class for expanded clones.

J: TRBJ2-7; V: TRBV3-1/TRBV3-2; size: .; D: .; DNA: TGTGCCAGCAGCCAAGATGGGCGCTACGAGCAGTACTTC; CDR3: CASSQDGRYEQYF
J: TRBJ2-3; V: TRBV20-1; size: few; D: .; DNA: TGCAGTGCCAGTCGCGGGGGCACAGATACGCAGTATTTT; CDR3: CSASRGGTDTQYF
J: TRBJ2-7; V: TRBV27; size: .; D: TRBD2; DNA: TGTGCCAGCAGTGCCCCTAGGACTAGCGGGAGCTACGAGCAGTACTTC; CDR3: CASSAPRTSGSYEQYF
J: TRBJ1-1; V: TRBV9; size: .; D: .; DNA: TGTGCCAGCAGCGTAGGCACAGGCAGGAACACTGAAGCTTTCTTT; CDR3: CASSVGTGRNTEAFF
J: TRBJ1-1; V: TRBV14; size: .; D: .; DNA: TGTGCCAGCAGCCAAGTTGGCGCAGGGGCCCAACCGAACACTGAAGCTTTCTTT; CDR3: CASSQVGAGAQPNTEAFF
J: TRBJ2-1; V: TRBV9; size: .; D: .; DNA: TGTGCCAGCAGCGTGTTAGCCTCCTACAATGAGCAGTTCTTC; CDR3: CASSVLASYNEQFF
J: TRBJ2-3; V: TRBV10-2; size: .; D: .; DNA: TGCGCCAGCACCCGGGATAGCACAGATACGCAGTATTTT; CDR3: CASTRDSTDTQYF
J: TRBJ1-5; V: TRBV2; size: .; D: .; DNA: TGTGCCAGCAGTGTGGGTCAGGTCAGGGGGCCCCAGCATTTT; CDR3: CASSVGQVRGPQHF
J: TRBJ1-1; V: TRBV11-2; size: .; D: .; DNA: TGTGCCAGCAGGCTAGGTTACACGGTTTTGAACACTGAAGCTTTCTTT; CDR3: CASRLGYTVLNTEAFF
J: TRBJ1-2; V: TRBV6-5; size: .; D: TRBD1; DNA: TGTGCCAGCTATTTCGGACAGGGCTATGGCTACACCTTC; CDR3: CASYFGQGYGYTF
J: TRBJ2-3; V: TRBV2; size: .; D: TRBD2; DNA: TGTGCCAGTTCAGGACTAGCGGGAGCGGCAGATACGCAGTATTTT; CDR3: CASSGLAGAADTQYF
J: TRBJ2-2; V: TRBV19; size: .; D: .; DNA: TGTGCCAGTAGTATTCAGACAGTCAGGAAGACCGGGGAGCTGTTTTTT; CDR3: CASSIQTVRKTGELFF
J: TRBJ2-3; V: TRBV7-2; size: .; D: .; DNA: TGTGCCATCGCGGTGAATACGCAGTATTTT; CDR3: CAIAVNTQYF
J: TRBJ1-4; V: TRBV27; size: .; D: .; DNA: TGTGCCAGCAGCAAACAGGAGGGGTATGAAAAACTGTTTTTT; CDR3: CASSKQEGYEKLFF
J: TRBJ2-3; V: TRBV12-5; size: .; D: .; DNA: TGTGCTAGCGGAGCTCAAGCGGGAGATACGCAGTATTTT; CDR3: CASGAQAGDTQYF
J: TRBJ1-2; V: TRBV5-1; size: .; D: TRBD1; DNA: TGCGCCAGCAGCTCTAGGACAGGGACTTCTGTCTATGGCTACACCTTC; CDR3: CASSSRTGTSVYGYTF
J: TRBJ1-1; V: TRBV7-2; size: .; D: .; DNA: TGTGCCAGCAGCTTAGTTGCAGCCTCCGCGGGGTTTGAAGCTTTCTTT; CDR3: CASSLVAASAGFEAFF
J: TRBJ1-2; V: TRBV18; size: .; D: TRBD1; DNA: TGTGCCAGCTCACCGGACAGGGACTATGGCTACACCTTC; CDR3: CASSPDRDYGYTF
J: TRBJ1-6; V: TRBV12-1; size: few; D: .; DNA: TGTGCCAGCAGCCTATTCAAACAGGGGCTCGGCCCAAGAGCACATTCACCCCTCCACTTT; CDR3: CASSLFKQGLGPRAHSPLHF
J: TRBJ1-2; V: TRBV12-5; size: .; D: .; DNA: TGTGCTAGTGATTCCCCCCAGGGCTACTATGGCTACACCTTC; CDR3: CASDSPQGYYGYTF
J: TRBJ1-5; V: TRBV3-1/TRBV3-2; size: few; D: .; DNA: TGTGCCAGCAGCCAGGGCGGGGTCCGGTGGCCCCAGCATTTT; CDR3: CASSQGGVRWPQHF
J: TRBJ1-1; V: TRBV28; size: .; D: .; DNA: TGTGCCAGCAGTTTATGGGAGCTGAACACTGAAGCTTTCTTT; CDR3: CASSLWELNTEAFF
J: TRBJ2-7; V: TRBV10-3; size: .; D: .; DNA: TGTGCCATCAGTGAGTCGAACGACACCCCCTACGAGCAGTACTTC; CDR3: CAISESNDTPYEQYF
J: TRBJ1-2; V: TRBV2; size: once; D: .; DNA: TGTGCCTCCCAAAGGGGGGGTGAGCTTTATGGCTACACCTTC; CDR3: CASQRGGELYGYTF
J: TRBJ2-3; V: TRBV9; size: .; D: .; DNA: TGTGCCAGCAGCCCACCTCCGACAGGAGCTCCCTACACAGATACGCAGTATTTT; CDR3: CASSPPPTGAPYTDTQYF
J: TRBJ1-2; V: TRBV7-9; size: once; D: TRBD1; DNA: TGTGCCAGCAGCTTATCCGGGACAGAGCCTAAGGATGGCTACACCTTC; CDR3: CASSLSGTEPKDGYTF
J: TRBJ1-1; V: TRBV29-1; size: .; D: TRBD1; DNA: TGCAGCGTCTCGGACAGGGCTCAAGCTTTCTTT; CDR3: CSVSDRAQAFF
J: TRBJ1-5; V: TRBV20-1; size: .; D: .; DNA: TGCAGTGCTAGAGATCTTAGGCCCCAGCATTTT; CDR3: CSARDLRPQHF
J: TRBJ2-1; V: TRBV28; size: .; D: TRBD2; DNA: TGTGCCACCGAGACTAGCGTTAATGAGCAGTTCTTC; CDR3: CATETSVNEQFF
J: TRBJ1-2; V: TRBV11-2; size: .; D: TRBD1; DNA: TGTGCCAGCAGCTCTGGACAGGCCCATAACTATGGCTACACCTTC; CDR3: CASSSGQAHNYGYTF
J: TRBJ1-2; V: TRBV28; size: once; D: .; DNA: TGTGCCAGCAGGGTGCAGGGCTATGGCTACACCTTC; CDR3: CASRVQGYGYTF
J: TRBJ1-1; V: TRBV6-5; size: .; D: .; DNA: TGTGCCACCGAAAGAACGGGATTCATGAACACTGAAGCTTTCTTT; CDR3: CATERTGFMNTEAFF
J: TRBJ2-3; V: TRBV7-2; size: once; D: .; DNA: TGTGCCAGCAGCCCGCGACAATCAAAGGATACGCAGTATTTT; CDR3: CASSPRQSKDTQYF
J: TRBJ1-2; V: TRBV30; size: few; D: .; DNA: TGTGCCTGGCGGACTAAGGGGAGCTATGGCTACACCTTC; CDR3: CAWRTKGSYGYTF
J: TRBJ2-1; V: TRBV19; size: .; D: .; DNA: TGTGCCAGTACCCCCCGGGGGGCTCTCGATGAGCAGTTCTTC; CDR3: CASTPRGALDEQFF
J: TRBJ1-1; V: TRBV9; size: .; D: TRBD1; DNA: TGTGCCAGCAGGGACAGGACCAACACTGAAGCTTTCTTT; CDR3: CASRDRTNTEAFF
J: TRBJ1-2; V: TRBV7-9; size: .; D: TRBD1; DNA: TGTGCCAGCAGCGTACAGGGGGTGTATGGCTACACCTTC; CDR3: CASSVQGVYGYTF